This T cell receptor beta chain was obtained from a study of shared clonotypes between healthy human individuals. The germline V gene encodes CDR1 MNHEY and CDR2 SVGAGI. V shed 6 bases, J shed 15 bases, and the junction held 5 bases outside the gene matches. The CDR3 spans 11 residues. Sorted-subset replicate PCR reactions contained roughly 200 ng DNA, corresponding to some 29,000 T cell genomes. The table came from immunoSEQ multiplex PCR; TCRdb's copy has only in-frame clones and leaves some out. The table has some 500,000 clones, 90% to 96% seen once. The specimen sequenced was naive CD4+ T cells sorted from blood. The sample's subset: CD45RA+ positively selected. This sequence joins TRBV6-5 and TRBJ2-1, with 10 positions matching TRBD1. This receptor was taken from a woman in her twenties or thirties in good health. The CDR3 sequence: CASRGQGVSFF. In DNA, the CDR3 is TGTGCCAGCAGAGGACAGGGGGTTTCGTTCTTC.